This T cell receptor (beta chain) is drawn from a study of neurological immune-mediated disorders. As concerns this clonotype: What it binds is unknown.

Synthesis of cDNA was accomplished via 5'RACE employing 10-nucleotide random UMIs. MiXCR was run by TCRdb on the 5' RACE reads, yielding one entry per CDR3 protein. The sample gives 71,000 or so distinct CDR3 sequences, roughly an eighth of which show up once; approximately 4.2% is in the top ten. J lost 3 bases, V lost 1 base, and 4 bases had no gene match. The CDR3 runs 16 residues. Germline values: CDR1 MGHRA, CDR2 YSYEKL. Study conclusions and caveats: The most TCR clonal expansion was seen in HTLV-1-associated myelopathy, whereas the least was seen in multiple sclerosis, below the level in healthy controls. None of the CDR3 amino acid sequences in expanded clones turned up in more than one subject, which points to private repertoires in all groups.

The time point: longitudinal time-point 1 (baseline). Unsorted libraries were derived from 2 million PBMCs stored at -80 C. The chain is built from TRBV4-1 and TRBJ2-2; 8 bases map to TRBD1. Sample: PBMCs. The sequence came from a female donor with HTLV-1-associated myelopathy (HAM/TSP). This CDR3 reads CASSQGQGLYTGELFF. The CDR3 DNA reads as TGCGCCAGCAGCCAAGGACAGGGGCTATACACCGGGGAGCTGTTTTTT.